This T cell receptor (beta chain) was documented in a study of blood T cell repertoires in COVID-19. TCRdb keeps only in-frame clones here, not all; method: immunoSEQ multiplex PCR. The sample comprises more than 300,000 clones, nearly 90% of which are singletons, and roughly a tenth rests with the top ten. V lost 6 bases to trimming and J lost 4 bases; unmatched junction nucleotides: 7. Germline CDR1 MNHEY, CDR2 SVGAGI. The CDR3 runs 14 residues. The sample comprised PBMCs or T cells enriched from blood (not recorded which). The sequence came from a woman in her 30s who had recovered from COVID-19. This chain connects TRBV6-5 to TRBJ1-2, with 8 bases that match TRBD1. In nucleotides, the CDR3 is TGTGCCAGCAGCCCGGGACAGGAGGTCTATGGCTACACCTTC. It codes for CASSPGQEVYGYTF.